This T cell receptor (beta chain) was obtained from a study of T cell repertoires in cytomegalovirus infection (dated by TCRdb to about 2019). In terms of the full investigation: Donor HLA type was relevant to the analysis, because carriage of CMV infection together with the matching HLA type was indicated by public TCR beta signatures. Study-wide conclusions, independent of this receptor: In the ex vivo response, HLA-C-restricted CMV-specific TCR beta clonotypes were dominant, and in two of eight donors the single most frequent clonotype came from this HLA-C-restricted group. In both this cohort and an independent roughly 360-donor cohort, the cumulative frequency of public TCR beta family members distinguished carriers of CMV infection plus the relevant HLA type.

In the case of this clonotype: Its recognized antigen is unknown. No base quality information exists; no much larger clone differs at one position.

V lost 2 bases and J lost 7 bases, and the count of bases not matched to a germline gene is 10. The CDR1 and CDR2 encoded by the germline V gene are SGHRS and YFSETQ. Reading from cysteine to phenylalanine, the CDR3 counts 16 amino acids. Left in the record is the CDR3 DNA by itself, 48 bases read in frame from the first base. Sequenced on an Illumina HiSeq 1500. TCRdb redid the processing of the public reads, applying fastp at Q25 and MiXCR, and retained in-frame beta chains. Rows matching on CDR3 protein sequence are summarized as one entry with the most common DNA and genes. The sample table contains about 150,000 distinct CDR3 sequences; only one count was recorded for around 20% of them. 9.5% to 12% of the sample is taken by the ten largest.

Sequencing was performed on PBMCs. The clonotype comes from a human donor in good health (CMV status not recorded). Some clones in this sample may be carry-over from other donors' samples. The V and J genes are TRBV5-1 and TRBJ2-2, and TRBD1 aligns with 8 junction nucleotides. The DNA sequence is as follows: TGCGCCAGCAGCTTCGAGCCTCAGGGGGCGGTCGGGGAGCTGTTTTTT. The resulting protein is CASSFEPQGAVGELFF.